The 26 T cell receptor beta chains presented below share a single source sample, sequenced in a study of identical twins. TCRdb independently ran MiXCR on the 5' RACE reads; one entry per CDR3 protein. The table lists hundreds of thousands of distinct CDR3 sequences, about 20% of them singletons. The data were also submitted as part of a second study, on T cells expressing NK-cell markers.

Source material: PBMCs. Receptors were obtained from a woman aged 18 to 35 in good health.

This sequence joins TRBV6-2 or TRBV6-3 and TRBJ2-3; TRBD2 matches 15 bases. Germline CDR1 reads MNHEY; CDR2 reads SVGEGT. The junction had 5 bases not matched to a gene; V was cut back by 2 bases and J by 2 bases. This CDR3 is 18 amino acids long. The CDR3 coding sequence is TGTGCCAGCAGTTACCCGGGACTAGCGGGAGGTTTCACAGATACGCAGTATTTT. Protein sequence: CASSYPGLAGGFTDTQYF.

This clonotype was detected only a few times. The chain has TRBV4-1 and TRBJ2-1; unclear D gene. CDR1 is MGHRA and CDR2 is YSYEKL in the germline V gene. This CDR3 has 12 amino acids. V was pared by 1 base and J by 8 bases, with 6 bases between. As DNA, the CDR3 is TGCGCCAGCAGCCAAGCTAGGTATGAGCAGTTCTTC. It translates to CASSQARYEQFF.

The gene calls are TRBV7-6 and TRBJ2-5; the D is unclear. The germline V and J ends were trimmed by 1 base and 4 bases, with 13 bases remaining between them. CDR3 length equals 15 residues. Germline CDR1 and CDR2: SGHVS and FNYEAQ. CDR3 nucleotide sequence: TGTGCCAGCAGCTTAGTGGTACGGTCAGGAGAGACCCAGTACTTC. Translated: CASSLVVRSGETQYF.

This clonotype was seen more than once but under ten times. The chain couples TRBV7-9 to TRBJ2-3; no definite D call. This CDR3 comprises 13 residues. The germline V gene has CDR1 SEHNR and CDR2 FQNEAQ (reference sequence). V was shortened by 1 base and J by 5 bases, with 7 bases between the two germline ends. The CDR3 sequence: CASSLGRIDTQYF. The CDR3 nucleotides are TGTGCCAGCAGCTTAGGCAGGATAGATACGCAGTATTTT.

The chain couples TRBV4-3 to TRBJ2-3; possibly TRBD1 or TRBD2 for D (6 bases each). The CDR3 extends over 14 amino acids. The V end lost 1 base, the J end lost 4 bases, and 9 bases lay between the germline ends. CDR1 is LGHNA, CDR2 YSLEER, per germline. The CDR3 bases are TGCGCCAGCAGCCAAGCGGGGGCAGCAGATACGCAGTATTTT. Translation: CASSQAGAADTQYF.

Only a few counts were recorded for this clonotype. The CDR3 DNA sequence: TGTGCCAGCAGCCGACAGGGGCCGGGAAACACCATATATTTT. Protein sequence: CASSRQGPGNTIYF. The chain uses TRBV12-3 or TRBV12-4 and TRBJ1-3; 8 bases are a match to TRBD1. The CDR3 contains 14 residues. J gave up 4 bases and V 6 bases, and 5 bases lay outside the gene matches.

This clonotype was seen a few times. The CDR3, as DNA: TGTGCCAGCAGCGCGAGGGTAGGACTACTATACAATGAGCAGTTCTTC. Protein sequence: CASSARVGLLYNEQFF. The chain has TRBV9 and TRBJ2-1, with D perhaps TRBD2 (6 bases). CDR3 length equals 16 residues. V lost 3 bases, J lost 4 bases, and 17 bases lay in between. CDR1 is SGDLS and CDR2 is YYNGEE in the germline V gene.

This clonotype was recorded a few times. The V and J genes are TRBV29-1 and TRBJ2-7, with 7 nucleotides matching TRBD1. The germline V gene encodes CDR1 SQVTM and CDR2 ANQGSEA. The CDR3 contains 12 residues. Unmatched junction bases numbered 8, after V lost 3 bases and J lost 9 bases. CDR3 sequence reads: CSVEQGVQGQYF. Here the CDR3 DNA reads TGCAGCGTTGAGCAGGGGGTCCAGGGGCAGTACTTC.

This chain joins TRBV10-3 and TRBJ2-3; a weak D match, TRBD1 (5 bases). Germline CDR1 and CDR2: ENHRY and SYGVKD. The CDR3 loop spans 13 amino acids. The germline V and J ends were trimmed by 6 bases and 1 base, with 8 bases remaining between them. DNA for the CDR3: TGTGCCATCAGCGTGGGGCGCACAGATACGCAGTATTTT. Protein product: CAISVGRTDTQYF.

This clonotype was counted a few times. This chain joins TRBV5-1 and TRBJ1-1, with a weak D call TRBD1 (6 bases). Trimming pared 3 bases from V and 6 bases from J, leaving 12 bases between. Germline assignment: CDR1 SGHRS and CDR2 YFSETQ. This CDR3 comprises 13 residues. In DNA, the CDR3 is TGCGCCAGCAGCTCCTTGGGGGCGGCTGAAGCTTTCTTT. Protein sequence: CASSSLGAAEAFF.

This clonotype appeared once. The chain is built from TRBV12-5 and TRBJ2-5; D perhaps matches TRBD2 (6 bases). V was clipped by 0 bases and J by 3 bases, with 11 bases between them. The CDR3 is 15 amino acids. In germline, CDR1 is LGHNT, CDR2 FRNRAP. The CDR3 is CASGLVGLAEETQYF. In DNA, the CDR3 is TGTGCTAGTGGTTTGGTAGGGTTAGCGGAAGAGACCCAGTACTTC. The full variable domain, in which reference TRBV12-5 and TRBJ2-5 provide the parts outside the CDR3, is DARVTQTPRHKVTEMGQEVTMRCQPILGHNTVFWYRQTMMQGLELLAYFRNRAPLDDSGMPKDRFSAEMPDATLATLKIQPSEPRDSAVYFCASGLVGLAEETQYFGPGTRLLVL.

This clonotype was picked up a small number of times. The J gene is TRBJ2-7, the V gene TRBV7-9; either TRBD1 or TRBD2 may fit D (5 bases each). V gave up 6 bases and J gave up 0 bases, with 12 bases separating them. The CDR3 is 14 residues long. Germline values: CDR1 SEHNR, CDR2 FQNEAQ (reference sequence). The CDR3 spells CASRPRDHSYEQYF. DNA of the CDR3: TGTGCCAGCAGACCTCGGGACCACTCCTACGAGCAGTACTTC. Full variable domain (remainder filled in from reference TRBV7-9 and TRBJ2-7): DTGVSQNPRHKITKRGQNVTFRCDPISEHNRLYWYRQTLGQGPEFLTYFQNEAQLEKSRLLSDRFSAERPKGSFSTLEIQRTEQGDSAMYLCASRPRDHSYEQYFGPGTRLTVT.

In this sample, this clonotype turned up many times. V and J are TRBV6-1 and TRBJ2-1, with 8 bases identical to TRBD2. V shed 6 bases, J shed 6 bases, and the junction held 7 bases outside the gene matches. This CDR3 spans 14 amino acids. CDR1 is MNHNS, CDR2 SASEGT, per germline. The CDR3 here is CASRGTGGGNEQFF. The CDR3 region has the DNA TGTGCCAGCAGGGGAACCGGGGGGGGCAATGAGCAGTTCTTC.

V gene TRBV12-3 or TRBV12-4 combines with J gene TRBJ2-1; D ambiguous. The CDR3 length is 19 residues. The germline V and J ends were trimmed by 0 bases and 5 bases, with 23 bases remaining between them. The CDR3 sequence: CASSLAHYSLGLLNNEQFF. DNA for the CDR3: TGTGCCAGCAGTTTAGCGCATTATAGTTTGGGGTTGTTAAACAATGAGCAGTTCTTC.

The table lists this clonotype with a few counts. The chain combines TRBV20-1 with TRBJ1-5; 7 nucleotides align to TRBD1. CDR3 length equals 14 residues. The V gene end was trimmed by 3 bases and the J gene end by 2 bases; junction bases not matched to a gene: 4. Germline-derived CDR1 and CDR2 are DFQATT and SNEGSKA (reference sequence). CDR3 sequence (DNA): TGCAGTGCTAGTGGAGGACAGGGCAATCAGCCCCAGCATTTT. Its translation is CSASGGQGNQPQHF.

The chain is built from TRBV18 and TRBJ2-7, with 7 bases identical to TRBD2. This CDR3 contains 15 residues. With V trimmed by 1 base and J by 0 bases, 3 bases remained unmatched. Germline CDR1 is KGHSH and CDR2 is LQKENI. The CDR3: CASSPHGLVSYEQYF. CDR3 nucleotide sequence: TGTGCCAGCTCACCACACGGACTAGTCTCCTACGAGCAGTACTTC.

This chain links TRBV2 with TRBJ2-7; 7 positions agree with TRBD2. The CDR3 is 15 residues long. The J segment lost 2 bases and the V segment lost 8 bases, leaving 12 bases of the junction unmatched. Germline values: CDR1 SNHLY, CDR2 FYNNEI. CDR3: CASVFGGTPTYEQYF. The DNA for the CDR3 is TGTGCCAGCGTCTTCGGGGGGACCCCCACCTACGAGCAGTACTTC.

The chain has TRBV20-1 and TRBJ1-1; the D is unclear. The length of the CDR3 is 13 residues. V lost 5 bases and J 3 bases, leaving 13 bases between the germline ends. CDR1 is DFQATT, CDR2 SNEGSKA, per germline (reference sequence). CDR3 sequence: CSAPTTGYTEAFF. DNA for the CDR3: TGCAGTGCTCCAACGACCGGCTACACTGAAGCTTTCTTT.

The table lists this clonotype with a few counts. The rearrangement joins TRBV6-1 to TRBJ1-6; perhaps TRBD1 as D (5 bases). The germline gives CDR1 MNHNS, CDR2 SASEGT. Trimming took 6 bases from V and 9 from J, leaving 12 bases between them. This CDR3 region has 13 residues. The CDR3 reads CASRRGLRSPLHF. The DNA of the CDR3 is TGTGCCAGCAGACGGGGACTCCGTTCACCCCTCCACTTT.

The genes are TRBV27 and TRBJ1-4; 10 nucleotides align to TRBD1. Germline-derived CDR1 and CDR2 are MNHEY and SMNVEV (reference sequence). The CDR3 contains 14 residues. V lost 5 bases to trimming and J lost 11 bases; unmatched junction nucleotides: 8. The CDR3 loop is CASSPGTGAMKLFF. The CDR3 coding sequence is TGTGCCAGCAGTCCCGGGACAGGGGCAATGAAACTGTTTTTT.

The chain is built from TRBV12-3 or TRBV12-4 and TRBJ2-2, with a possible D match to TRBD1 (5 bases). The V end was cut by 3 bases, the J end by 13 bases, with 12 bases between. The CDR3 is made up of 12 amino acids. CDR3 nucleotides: TGTGCCAGCAGTTTGGGGCCCGGTGGGCTGTTTTTT. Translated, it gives CASSLGPGGLFF.

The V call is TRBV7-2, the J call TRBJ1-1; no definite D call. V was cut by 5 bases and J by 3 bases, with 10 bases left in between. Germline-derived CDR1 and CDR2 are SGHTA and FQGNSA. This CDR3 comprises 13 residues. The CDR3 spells CASSPQPYTEAFF. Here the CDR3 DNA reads TGTGCCAGCAGCCCCCAGCCATACACTGAAGCTTTCTTT.

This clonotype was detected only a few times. CDR3 residues: CSVRIAGGPTDTQYF. CDR3 DNA sequence: TGCAGCGTTCGAATAGCCGGAGGGCCCACAGATACGCAGTATTTT. The chain combines TRBV29-1 with TRBJ2-3; a weak D match, TRBD2 (6 bases). V lost 5 bases to trimming and J lost 2 bases, with 17 bases between them. Germline V lookup: CDR1 SQVTM, CDR2 ANQGSEA. The CDR3 has 15 amino acids.

CDR3: CASSQVSGSPDTQYF. CDR3 coding DNA: TGCGCCAGCAGCCAAGTTAGCGGGAGTCCAGATACGCAGTATTTT. This chain uses TRBV4-3 with TRBJ2-3, with 9 bases that match TRBD2. Germline-derived CDR1 and CDR2 are LGHNA and YSLEER. The J segment lost 4 bases and the V segment lost 1 base, leaving 3 bases of the junction unmatched. The CDR3 runs 15 residues.

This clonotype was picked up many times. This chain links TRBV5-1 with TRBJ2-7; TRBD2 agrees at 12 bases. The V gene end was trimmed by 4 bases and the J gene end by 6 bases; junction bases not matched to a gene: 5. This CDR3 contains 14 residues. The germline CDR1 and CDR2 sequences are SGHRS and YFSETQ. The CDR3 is CASSQTSGSLEQYF. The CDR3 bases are TGCGCCAGCAGCCAGACTAGCGGGAGTCTCGAGCAGTACTTC.

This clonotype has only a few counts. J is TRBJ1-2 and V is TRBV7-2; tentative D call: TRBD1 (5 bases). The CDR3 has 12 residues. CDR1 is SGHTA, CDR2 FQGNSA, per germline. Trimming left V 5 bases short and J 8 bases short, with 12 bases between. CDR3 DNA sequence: TGTGCCAGCAGCCAGCCCCAGGGAGGCTACACCTTC. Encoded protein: CASSQPQGGYTF.